The following is a TCR beta chain sequence with its context. Sequenced by immunoSEQ multiplex PCR; TCRdb stores in-frame clones only, minus some. This table has about 84,000 clones, 90% to 95% appearing once. This sample was taken from a study of T cell changes during pregnancy in multiple sclerosis. This CDR3 region has 15 residues. In germline, CDR1 is MDHEN, CDR2 SYDVKM. The ends lost 2 bases at V and 8 bases at J; junction bases unmatched: 7. The sequences come from peripheral blood, collected in the second trimester of pregnancy. The genes are TRBV28 and TRBJ1-4, with 8 bases identical to TRBD1. The sequence was obtained from a female donor in good health, enrolled as a control in a pregnancy study. The CDR3 DNA follows: TGTGCCAGCAGTTTAGTAGGGACAGGTATCGAAAAACTGTTTTTT. Translation: CASSLVGTGIEKLFF. The full variable domain, rest sourced from reference TRBV28 and TRBJ1-4, is DVKVTQSSRYLVKRTGEKVFLECVQDMDHENMFWYRQDPGLGLRLIYFSYDVKMKEKGDIPEGYSVSREKKERFSLILESASTNQTSMYLCASSLVGTGIEKLFFGSGTQLSVL.